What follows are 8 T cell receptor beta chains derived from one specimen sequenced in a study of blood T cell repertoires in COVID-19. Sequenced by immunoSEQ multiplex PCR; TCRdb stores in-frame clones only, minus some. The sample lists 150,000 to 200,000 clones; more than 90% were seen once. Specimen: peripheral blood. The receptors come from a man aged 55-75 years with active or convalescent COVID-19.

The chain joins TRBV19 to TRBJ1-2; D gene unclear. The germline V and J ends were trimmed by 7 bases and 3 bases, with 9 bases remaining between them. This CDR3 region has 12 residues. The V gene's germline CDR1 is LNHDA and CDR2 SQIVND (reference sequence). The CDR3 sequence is CASTPSDYGYTF. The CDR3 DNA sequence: TGTGCCAGTACCCCATCGGACTATGGCTACACCTTC.

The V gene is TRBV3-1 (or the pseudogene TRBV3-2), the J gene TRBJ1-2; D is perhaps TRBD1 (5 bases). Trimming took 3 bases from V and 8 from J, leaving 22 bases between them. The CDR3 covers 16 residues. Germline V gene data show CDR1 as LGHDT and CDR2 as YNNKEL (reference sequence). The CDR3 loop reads CASSHRPRGPEIGYTF. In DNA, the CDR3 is TGTGCCAGCAGCCACCGCCCAAGGGGCCCCGAGATAGGCTACACCTTC.

CDR3 in DNA: TGTGCCAGCAGCTTAGGACTAGATACAAATACGCAGTATTTT. Protein: CASSLGLDTNTQYF. The rearrangement uses TRBV7-2 and TRBJ2-3; perhaps TRBD2 as D (6 bases). The CDR3 length is 14 residues. V gave up 1 base and J gave up 7 bases, with 12 bases separating them. Germline V lookup: CDR1 SGHTA, CDR2 FQGNSA.

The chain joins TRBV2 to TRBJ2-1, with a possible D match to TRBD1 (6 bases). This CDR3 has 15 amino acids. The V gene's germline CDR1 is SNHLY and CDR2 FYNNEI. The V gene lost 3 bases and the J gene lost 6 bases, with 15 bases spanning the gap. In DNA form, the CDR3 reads TGTGCCAGCAGTGATGCGGCAGGGGTGGGCAATGAGCAGTTCTTC. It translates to CASSDAAGVGNEQFF. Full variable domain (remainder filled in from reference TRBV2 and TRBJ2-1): EPEVTQTPSHQVTQMGQEVILRCVPISNHLYFYWYRQILGQKVEFLVSFYNNEISEKSEIFDDQFSVERPDGSNFTLKIRSTKLEDSAMYFCASSDAAGVGNEQFFGPGTRLTVL.

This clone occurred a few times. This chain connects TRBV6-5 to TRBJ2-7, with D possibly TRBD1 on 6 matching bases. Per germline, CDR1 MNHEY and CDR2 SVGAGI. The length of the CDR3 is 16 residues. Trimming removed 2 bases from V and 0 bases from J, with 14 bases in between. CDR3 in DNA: TGTGCCAGCAGTTACAGGGGGACACGCAGCTCCTACGAGCAGTACTTC. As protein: CASSYRGTRSSYEQYF.

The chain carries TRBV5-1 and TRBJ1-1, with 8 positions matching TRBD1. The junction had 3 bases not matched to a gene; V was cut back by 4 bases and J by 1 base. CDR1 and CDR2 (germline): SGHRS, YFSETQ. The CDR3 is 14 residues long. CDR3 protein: CASSQQGGNTEAFF. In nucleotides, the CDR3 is TGCGCCAGCAGCCAACAGGGGGGGAACACTGAAGCTTTCTTT. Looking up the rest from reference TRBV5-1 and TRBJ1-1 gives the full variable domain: KAGVTQTPRYLIKTRGQQVTLSCSPISGHRSVSWYQQTPGQGLQFLFEYFSETQRNKGNFPGRFSGRQFSNSRSEMNVSTLELGDSALYLCASSQQGGNTEAFFGQGTRLTVV.

CDR3 amino acids: CASSLGGQSSYEQYF. In DNA, the CDR3 is TGTGCCAGCAGCTTAGGTGGACAAAGCTCCTACGAGCAGTACTTC. The chain is built from TRBV11-2 and TRBJ2-7; possible D gene TRBD1, 5 bases. V gave up 1 base and J gave up 0 bases, with 10 bases separating them. The CDR3 has 15 amino acids. Germline values: CDR1 SGHAT, CDR2 FQNNGV.

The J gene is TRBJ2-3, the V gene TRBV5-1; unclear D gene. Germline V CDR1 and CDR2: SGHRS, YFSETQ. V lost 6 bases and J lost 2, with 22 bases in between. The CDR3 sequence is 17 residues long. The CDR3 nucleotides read TGCGCCAGCAATTGGCTGTCGTCGGGTCCCCCCACAGATACGCAGTATTTT. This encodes CASNWLSSGPPTDTQYF.